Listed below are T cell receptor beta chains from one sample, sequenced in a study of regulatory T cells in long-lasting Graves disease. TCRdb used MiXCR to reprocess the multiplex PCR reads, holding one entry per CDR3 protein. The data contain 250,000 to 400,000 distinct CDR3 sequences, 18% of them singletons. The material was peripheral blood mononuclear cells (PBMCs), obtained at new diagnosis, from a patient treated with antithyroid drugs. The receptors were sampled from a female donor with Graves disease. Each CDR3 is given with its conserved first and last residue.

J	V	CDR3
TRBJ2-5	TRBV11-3	CASSPYSFPGLAGGSPQETQYF
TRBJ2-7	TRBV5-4	CASSRGGLPLEQYF
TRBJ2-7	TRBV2	CASSQDNFPAYEQYF
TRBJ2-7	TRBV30	CAWSVFGSRGRTYEQYF
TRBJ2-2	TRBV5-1	CASSLPGFSNTGELFF
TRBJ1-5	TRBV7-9	CASSLGVGQLNQPQHF
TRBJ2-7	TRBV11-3	CASSLGDFGSEQYF
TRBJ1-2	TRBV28	CASSTGGPNYGYTF
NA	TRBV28	CASSPTGTVLGTQYF
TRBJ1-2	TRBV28	CASTGADNYGYTF
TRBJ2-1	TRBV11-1	CASSQGQGLFF
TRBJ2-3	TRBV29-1	CSVTPHQGTDTQYF
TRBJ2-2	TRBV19	CASSTTATGELFF
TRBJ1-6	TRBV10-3	CAIARGGADNSPLHF
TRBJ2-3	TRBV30	CAWSVSRRQSTDTQYF
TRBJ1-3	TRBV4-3	CASSQEGTARAGNTIYF
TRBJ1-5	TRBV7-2	CASSLYGKPQHF
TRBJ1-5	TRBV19	CASSTVGPQHF
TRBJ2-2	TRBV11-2	CASSRRLGTGTTGELFF
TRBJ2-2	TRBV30	CAWSEPGLDTGELFF
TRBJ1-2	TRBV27	CASSRIGTGRMYGYTF
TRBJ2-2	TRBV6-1	CASRQSRLGVSGELFF
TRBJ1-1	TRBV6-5	CASSYRGHTEAFF
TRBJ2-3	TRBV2	CASSDRSTQYF
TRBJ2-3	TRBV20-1	CSASLTQGDTQYF
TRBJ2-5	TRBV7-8	CASSFQNQAPETQYF